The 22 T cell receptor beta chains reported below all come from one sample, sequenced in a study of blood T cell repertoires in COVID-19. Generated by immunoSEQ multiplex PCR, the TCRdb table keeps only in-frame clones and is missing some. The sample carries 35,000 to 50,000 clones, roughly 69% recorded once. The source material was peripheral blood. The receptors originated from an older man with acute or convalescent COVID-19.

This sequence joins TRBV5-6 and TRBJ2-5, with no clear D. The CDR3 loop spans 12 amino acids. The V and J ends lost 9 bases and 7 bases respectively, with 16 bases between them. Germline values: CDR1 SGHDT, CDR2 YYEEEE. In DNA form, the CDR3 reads TGTGCCACCGCCGACCGAAGAGGGACCCAGTACTTC. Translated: CATADRRGTQYF.

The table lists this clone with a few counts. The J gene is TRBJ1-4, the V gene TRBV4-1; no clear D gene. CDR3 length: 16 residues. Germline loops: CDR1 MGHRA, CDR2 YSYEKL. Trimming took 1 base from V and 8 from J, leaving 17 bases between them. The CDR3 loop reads CASSQGSGSYGEKLFF. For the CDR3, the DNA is TGCGCCAGCAGCCAAGGTTCGGGGTCCTATGGGGAAAAACTGTTTTTT.

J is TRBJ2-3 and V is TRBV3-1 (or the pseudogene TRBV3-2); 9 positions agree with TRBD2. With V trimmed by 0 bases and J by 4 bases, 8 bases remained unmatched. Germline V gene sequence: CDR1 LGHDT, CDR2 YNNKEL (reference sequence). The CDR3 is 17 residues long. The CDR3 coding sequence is TGTGCCAGCAGCCAAGATGGGGTTAGCGGGGGATCAGATACGCAGTATTTT. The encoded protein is CASSQDGVSGGSDTQYF.

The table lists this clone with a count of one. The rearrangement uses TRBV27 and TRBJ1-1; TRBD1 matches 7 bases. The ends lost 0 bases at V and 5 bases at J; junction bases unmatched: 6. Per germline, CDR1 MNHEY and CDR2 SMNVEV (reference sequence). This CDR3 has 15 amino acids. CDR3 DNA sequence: TGTGCCAGCAGTTTATCCCGACACAGGGGAACTGAAGCTTTCTTT. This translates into CASSLSRHRGTEAFF.

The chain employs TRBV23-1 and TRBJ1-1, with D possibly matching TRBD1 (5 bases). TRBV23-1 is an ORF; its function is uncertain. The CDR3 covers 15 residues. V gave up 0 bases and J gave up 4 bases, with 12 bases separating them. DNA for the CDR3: TGCGCCAGCAGTCAATCGGGGGGAAGGAGCACTGAAGCTTTCTTT. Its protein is CASSQSGGRSTEAFF.

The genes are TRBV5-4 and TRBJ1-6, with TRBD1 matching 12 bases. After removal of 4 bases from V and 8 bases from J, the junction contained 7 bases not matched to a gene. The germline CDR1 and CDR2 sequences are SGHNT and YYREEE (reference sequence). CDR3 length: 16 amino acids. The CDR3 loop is CASSPRDRGPDSPLHF. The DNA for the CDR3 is TGTGCCAGCAGCCCCCGGGACAGGGGGCCCGATTCACCCCTCCACTTT.

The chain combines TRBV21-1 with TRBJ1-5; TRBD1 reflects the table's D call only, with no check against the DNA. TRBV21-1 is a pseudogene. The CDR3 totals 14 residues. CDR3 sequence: CAMTSGTANQPQHF. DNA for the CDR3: TGTGCCATGACGTCCGGGACAGCAAATCAGCCCCAGCATTTT.

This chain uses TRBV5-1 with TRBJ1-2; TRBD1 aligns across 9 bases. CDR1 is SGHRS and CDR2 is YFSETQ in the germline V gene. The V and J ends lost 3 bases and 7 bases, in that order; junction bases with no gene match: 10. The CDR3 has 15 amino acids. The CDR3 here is CASSSIATGGFGYTF. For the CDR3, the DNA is TGCGCCAGCAGCTCCATCGCTACAGGGGGCTTTGGCTACACCTTC. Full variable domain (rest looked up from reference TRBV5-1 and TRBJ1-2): KAGVTQTPRYLIKTRGQQVTLSCSPISGHRSVSWYQQTPGQGLQFLFEYFSETQRNKGNFPGRFSGRQFSNSRSEMNVSTLELGDSALYLCASSSIATGGFGYTFGSGTRLTVV.

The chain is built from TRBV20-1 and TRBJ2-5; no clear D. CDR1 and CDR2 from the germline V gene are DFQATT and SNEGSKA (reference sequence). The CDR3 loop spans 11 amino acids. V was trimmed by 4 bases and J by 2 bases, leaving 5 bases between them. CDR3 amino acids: CSATHQETQYF. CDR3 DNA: TGCAGTGCTACCCATCAAGAGACCCAGTACTTC.

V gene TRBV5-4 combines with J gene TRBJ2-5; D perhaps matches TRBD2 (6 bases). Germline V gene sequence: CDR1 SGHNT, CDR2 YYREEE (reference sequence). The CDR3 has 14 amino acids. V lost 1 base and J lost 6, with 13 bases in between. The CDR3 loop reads CASSLYGGGKTQYF. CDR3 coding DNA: TGTGCCAGCAGCTTGTACGGGGGAGGAAAGACCCAGTACTTC. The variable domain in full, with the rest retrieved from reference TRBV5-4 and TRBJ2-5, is ETGVTQSPTHLIKTRGQQVTLRCSSQSGHNTVSWYQQALGQGPQFIFQYYREEENGRGNFPPRFSGLQFPNYSSELNVNALELDDSALYLCASSLYGGGKTQYFGPGTRLLVL.

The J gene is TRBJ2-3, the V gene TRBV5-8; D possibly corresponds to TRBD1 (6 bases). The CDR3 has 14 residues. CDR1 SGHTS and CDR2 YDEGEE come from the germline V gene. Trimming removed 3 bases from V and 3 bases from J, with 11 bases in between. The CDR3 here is CASSYGQSTDTQYF. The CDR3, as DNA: TGTGCCAGCAGCTACGGACAGTCTACAGATACGCAGTATTTT.

CDR3 amino acids: CASSLTRGLGEQFF. DNA of the CDR3: TGTGCCAGCAGCTTAACGCGGGGTCTCGGCGAGCAGTTCTTC. The rearrangement joins TRBV7-8 to TRBJ2-1; possible D gene TRBD2, 6 bases. The V end lost 2 bases, the J end lost 10 bases, and 15 bases lay between the germline ends. This CDR3 has 14 amino acids. CDR1 and CDR2 (germline): SGHVS, FQNEAQ.

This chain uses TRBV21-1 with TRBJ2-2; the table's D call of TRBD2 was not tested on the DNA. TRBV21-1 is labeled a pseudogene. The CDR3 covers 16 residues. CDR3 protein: CASSTGLAANTGELFF. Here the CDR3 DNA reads TGTGCCAGCAGCACGGGACTAGCGGCGAACACCGGGGAGCTGTTTTTT.

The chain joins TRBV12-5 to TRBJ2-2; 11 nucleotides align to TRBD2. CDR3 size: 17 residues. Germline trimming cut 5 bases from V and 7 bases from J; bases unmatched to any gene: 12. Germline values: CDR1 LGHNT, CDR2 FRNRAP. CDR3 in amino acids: CASGKGGLAGGGGELFF. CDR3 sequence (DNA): TGTGCTAGTGGTAAAGGGGGCCTAGCGGGAGGTGGCGGGGAGCTGTTTTTT. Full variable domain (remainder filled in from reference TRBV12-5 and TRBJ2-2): DARVTQTPRHKVTEMGQEVTMRCQPILGHNTVFWYRQTMMQGLELLAYFRNRAPLDDSGMPKDRFSAEMPDATLATLKIQPSEPRDSAVYFCASGKGGLAGGGGELFFGEGSRLTVL.

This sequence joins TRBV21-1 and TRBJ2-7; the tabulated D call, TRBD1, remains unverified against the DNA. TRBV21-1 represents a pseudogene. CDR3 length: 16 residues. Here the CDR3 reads CASRKKGDSHPYEQYF. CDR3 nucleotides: TGTGCCAGCAGGAAAAAGGGGGACAGTCACCCCTACGAGCAGTACTTC.

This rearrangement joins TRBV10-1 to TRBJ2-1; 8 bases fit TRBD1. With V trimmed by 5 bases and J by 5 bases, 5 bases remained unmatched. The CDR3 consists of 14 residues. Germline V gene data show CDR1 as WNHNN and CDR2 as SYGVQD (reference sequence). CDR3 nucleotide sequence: TGCGCCAGCAGTCTGGCGGGACAGGACAATGAGCAGTTCTTC. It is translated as CASSLAGQDNEQFF.

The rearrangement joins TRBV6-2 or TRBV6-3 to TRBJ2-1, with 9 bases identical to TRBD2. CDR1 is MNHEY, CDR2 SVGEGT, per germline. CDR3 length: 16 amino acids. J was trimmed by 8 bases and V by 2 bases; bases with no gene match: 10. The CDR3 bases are TGTGCCAGCAGTTACCTTGCCAGCGGGAGGAGGGATGAGCAGTTCTTC. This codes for CASSYLASGRRDEQFF.

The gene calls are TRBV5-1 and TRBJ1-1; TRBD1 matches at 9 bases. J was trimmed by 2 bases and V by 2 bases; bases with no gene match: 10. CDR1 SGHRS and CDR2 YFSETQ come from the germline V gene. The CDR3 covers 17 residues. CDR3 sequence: CASSFLRTGVDNTEAFF. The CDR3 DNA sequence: TGCGCCAGCAGCTTTTTGAGGACAGGGGTGGACAACACTGAAGCTTTCTTT.

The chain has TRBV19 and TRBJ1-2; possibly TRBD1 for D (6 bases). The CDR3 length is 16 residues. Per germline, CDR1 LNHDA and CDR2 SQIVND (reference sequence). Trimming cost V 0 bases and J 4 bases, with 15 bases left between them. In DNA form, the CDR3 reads TGTGCCAGTAGTATAGATCTGGGGACACCCGTCTATGGCTACACCTTC. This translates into CASSIDLGTPVYGYTF.

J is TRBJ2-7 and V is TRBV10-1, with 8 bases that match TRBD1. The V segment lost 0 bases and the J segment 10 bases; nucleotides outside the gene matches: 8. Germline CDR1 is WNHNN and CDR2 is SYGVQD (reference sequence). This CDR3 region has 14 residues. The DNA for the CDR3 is TGCGCCAGCAGTGAGTCGGCGGGACAGGAAAGCCAGTACTTC. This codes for CASSESAGQESQYF.

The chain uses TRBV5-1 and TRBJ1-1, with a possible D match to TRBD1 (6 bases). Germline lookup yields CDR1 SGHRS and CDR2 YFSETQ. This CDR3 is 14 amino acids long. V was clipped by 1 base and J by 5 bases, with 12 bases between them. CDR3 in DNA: TGCGCCAGCAGCTTGACCTTAGGGGGAACTGAAGCTTTCTTT. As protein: CASSLTLGGTEAFF.

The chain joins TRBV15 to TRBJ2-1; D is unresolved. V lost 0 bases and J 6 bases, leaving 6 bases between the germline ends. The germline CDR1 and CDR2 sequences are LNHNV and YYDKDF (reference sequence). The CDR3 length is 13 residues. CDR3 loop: CATSRDMSNEQFF. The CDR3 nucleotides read TGTGCCACCAGCAGAGATATGTCCAATGAGCAGTTCTTC.